The count of the clone carrying this T cell receptor beta chain is one. Antigen: not known. The sample comes from a study of shared clonotypes between healthy human individuals. The study's findings and limits: Richness estimates generally favored naive over memory subsets. Rarefaction revealed incomplete sorted-subset sequencing despite large depth.

Evenly divided among several immunoSEQ plates was the genomic DNA of each subset. The repertoire was sequenced with immunoSEQ multiplex PCR; TCRdb's copy has only in-frame clones and lacks some. Of about 2.4 million clones listed, roughly 93% are singletons. Sequenced material: naive CD4+ T cells from PBMCs. Subset given: CD45RA+ positively selected. This clonotype was sampled from a man between 18 and 35 years old in good health. Some clones in this sample may be carry-over from other donors' samples.

The CDR3 DNA follows: TGTGCCAGCAGCCTTATCCTGCCTAGGAGGAATGAGCAGTTCTTC. It is translated as CASSLILPRRNEQFF. V is TRBV7-8 and J is TRBJ2-1; perhaps TRBD2 as D (5 bases). The CDR3 length is 15 residues. V dropped 5 bases and J dropped 7 bases, with 18 bases sitting between them. Germline CDR1 SGHVS, CDR2 FQNEAQ.